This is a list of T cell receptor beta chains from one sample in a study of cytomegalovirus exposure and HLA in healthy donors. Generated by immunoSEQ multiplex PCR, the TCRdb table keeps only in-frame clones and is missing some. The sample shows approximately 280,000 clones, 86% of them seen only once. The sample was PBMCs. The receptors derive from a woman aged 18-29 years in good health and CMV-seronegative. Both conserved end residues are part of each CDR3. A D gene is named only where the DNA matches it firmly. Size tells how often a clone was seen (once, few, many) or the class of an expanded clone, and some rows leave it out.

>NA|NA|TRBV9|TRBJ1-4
TGTGCCAGCAGCGTGACTGCTCACAATGAAAAACTGTTTTTT
CASSVTAHNEKLFF
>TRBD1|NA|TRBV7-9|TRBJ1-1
TGTGCCAGCAGACCGGGACAGGGCAGAGCTTTCTTT
CASRPGQGRAFF
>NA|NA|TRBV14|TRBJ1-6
TGTGCCAGCAGCCAGGCCTCTGCGGGCTCCTATAATTCACCCCTCCACTTT
CASSQASAGSYNSPLHF
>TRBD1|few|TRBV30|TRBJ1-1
TGTGCCTGGAGTGTACAGGGGGGCAGTGAAGCTTTCTTT
CAWSVQGGSEAFF
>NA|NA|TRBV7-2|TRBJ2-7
TGTGCCAGCAGCTTAAACCTAAACGGCTACGAGCAGTACTTC
CASSLNLNGYEQYF
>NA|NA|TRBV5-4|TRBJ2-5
TGTGCCAGCAGCTTGGTGGCCCAGACCCAGTACTTC
CASSLVAQTQYF
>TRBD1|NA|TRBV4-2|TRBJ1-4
TGTGCCAGCAGCCAAGACGCCCTTGGACAGGGGAATGAAAAACTGTTTTTT
CASSQDALGQGNEKLFF
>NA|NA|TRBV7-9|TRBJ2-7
TGTGCCAGCAGCTTAGGGACAGCATACGAGCAGTACTTC
CASSLGTAYEQYF
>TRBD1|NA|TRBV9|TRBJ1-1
TGTGCCAGCAGCCCCCTGACAGGGGAGACTGAAGCTTTCTTT
CASSPLTGETEAFF
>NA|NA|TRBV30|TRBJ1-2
TGTGCTAGGAAAAATAGGGGCGCCGACTATGGCTACACCTTC
CARKNRGADYGYTF
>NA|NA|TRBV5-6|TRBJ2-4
TGTGCCAGCAGCACAGGACAGTTAGCCAAAAACATTCAGTACTTC
CASSTGQLAKNIQYF
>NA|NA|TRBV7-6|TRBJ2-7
TGTGCCAGCAGCTTAGCGGCCCAAAGTACCTACGAGCAGTACTTC
CASSLAAQSTYEQYF
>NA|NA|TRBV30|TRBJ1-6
TGTGCCTGGAGAGGGGTCGGGTATGATTCACCCCTCCACTTT
CAWRGVGYDSPLHF
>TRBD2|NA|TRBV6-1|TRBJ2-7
TGTGCCAGCAGTGAAAGCCAGCGGGGGTACTACGAGCAGTACTTC
CASSESQRGYYEQYF
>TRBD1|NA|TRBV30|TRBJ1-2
TGTGCCTGGTCCCGACAGGGGGCGCTTAACTATGGCTACACCTTC
CAWSRQGALNYGYTF
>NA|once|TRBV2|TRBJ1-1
TGTGCCAGCAGTGAAGCGGGAGGTGAGAACACTGAAGCTTTCTTT
CASSEAGGENTEAFF
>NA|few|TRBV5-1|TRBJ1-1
TGCGCCAGCAGCTTGGTTTTTGGATCGGGCACTGAAGCTTTCTTT
CASSLVFGSGTEAFF
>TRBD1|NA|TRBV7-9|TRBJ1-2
TGTGCCAGCAGCTTAAGCCGGGACAGCTATGGCTACACCTTC
CASSLSRDSYGYTF
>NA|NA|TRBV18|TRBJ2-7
TGTGCCAGCTCACCACGCCAGGGGAGCGACGAGCAGTACTTC
CASSPRQGSDEQYF
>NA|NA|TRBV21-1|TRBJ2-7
TGTGCCAGCAGCAATTTCGGGACAGGAGATTACGAGCAGTACTTC
CASSNFGTGDYEQYF
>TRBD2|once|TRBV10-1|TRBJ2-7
TGCGCCAGCAGGATGACATTGACTAGCGGGACTTTCTTC
CASRMTLTSGTFF
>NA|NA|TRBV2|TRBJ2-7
TGTGCCAGCAAAAGATCAGAAACCTACGAGCAGTACTTC
CASKRSETYEQYF
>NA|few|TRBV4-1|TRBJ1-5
TGCGCCAGCAGCCCTGTAAGGGGGTATCAGCCCCAGCATTTT
CASSPVRGYQPQHF
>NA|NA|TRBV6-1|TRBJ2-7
TGTGCCAGCAGACTCTACGAGCAGTACTTC
CASRLYEQYF
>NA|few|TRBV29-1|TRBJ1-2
TGCAGCGTTGGAGGACCGAGGGACTATGGCTACACCTTC
CSVGGPRDYGYTF
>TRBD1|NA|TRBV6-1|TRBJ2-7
TGTGCCAGCAGCCAGACAGGGGGCAGGGCCTACGAGCAGTACTTC
CASSQTGGRAYEQYF
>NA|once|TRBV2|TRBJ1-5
TGTGCCAGCAGTGACGGCGGTAATAGCAATCAGCCCCAGCATTTT
CASSDGGNSNQPQHF
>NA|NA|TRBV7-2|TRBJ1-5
TGTGCCAGCAGCCGCCAACAGGTCTATAGGGGTGGCAATCAGCCCCAGCATTTT
CASSRQQVYRGGNQPQHF
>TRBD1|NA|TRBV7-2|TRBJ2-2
TGTGCCAGCAGCTTAGTGGGGGACAGGGACACCGGGGAGCTGTTTTTT
CASSLVGDRDTGELFF
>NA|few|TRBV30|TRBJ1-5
TGTGCCGCAACCCCCGGGACTCCCAATCAGCCCCAGCATTTT
CAATPGTPNQPQHF
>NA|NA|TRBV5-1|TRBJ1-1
TGCGCCAGCAGCTTTAACCGGGGGGACACTGAAGCTTTCTTT
CASSFNRGDTEAFF
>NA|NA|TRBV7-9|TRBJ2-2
TGTGCCAGCAGCTCTACAGGGTTCGCCGGGGAGCTGTTTTTT
CASSSTGFAGELFF
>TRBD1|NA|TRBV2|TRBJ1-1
TGTGCCAGCAGGGCCGGGACAGGAGCTTTCTTT
CASRAGTGAFF
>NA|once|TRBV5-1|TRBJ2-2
TGCGCCAGCAGCTTGGGGCAATCGAACACCGGGGAGCTGTTTTTT
CASSLGQSNTGELFF
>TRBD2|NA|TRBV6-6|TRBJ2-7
TGTGCCAGCAGTTACTCGCGGGAGGGTTACGAGCAGTACTTC
CASSYSREGYEQYF
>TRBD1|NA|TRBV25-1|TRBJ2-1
TGTGCCAGCAGGCGGGACAGGGGTTCCTACAATGAGCAGTTCTTC
CASRRDRGSYNEQFF
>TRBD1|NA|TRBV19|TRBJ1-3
TGTGCCAGTAGTATATCAGGGGGGAGAGACACCATATATTTT
CASSISGGRDTIYF
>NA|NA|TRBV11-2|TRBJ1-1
TGTGCCAGCAACTCGAAAACTGTGAGGGATTTCCGGAACACTGAAGCTTTCTTT
CASNSKTVRDFRNTEAFF
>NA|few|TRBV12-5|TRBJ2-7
TGTGCTAGTGGTTTGGGTTTACAGGCAGAGCAGTACTTC
CASGLGLQAEQYF
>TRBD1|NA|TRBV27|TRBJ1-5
TGTGCCAGCAGTTTAGCCTACCAAGGACAGGGGAATCGTCAGCCCCAGCATTTT
CASSLAYQGQGNRQPQHF
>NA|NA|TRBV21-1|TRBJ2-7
TGTGCCAGCGGCAGTACCTACGAGCAGTACTTC
CASGSTYEQYF
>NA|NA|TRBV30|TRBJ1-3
TGTGCCTGGAGTGTAACAGGGAAAGGAAACACCATATATTTT
CAWSVTGKGNTIYF
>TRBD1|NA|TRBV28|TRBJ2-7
TGTGCCAGCAAACCCGGGACAGGGTTCTACGAGCAGTACTTC
CASKPGTGFYEQYF
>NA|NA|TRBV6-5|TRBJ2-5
TGTGCCAGCAGTTATCACAGGGTAGGGGAGACCCAGTACTTC
CASSYHRVGETQYF
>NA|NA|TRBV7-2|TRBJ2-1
TGTGCCAGCAGCTTACCCCCGGGTAAGAATGAGCAGTTCTTC
CASSLPPGKNEQFF
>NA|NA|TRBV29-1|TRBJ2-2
TGCAGCGTTACAGGGAGTCACGCCGCCGGGGAGCTGTTTTTT
CSVTGSHAAGELFF
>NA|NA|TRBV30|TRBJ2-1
TGTGCCTGGAGTTTCGGAGCTTATGTCGGACAGTTCTTC
CAWSFGAYVGQFF
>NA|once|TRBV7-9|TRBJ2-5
TGTGCCAGCAGCCCGGCAGGGAACCCCCAAGAGACCCAGTACTTC
CASSPAGNPQETQYF
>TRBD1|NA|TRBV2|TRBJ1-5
TGTGCCAGCAGTGCGAGGGGGCCCTTGAGCAATCAGCCCCAGCATTTT
CASSARGPLSNQPQHF
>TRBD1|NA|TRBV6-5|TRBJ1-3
TGTGCCAGCAGTTCCCAGGGGGGATCTGGAAACACCATATATTTT
CASSSQGGSGNTIYF
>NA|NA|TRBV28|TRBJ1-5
TGTGCCGCGGGCAGGCAGCCCCAGCATTTT
CAAGRQPQHF
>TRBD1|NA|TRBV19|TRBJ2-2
TGTGCCAGTAGTCGGACAGGGGAAGTCACCGGGGAGCTGTTTTTT
CASSRTGEVTGELFF
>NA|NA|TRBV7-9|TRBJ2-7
TGTGCCATTACAACCAGGGCATCTTCCTACGAGCAGTACTTC
CAITTRASSYEQYF
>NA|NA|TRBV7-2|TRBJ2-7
TGTGCCAGCAGCTCCCGGACATTGCAGTACGAGCAGTACTTC
CASSSRTLQYEQYF
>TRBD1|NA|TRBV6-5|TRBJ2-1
TGTGCCGTACAGGACAGGCCCTACAATGAGCAGTTCTTC
CAVQDRPYNEQFF